This T cell receptor beta chain was identified during a study of blood T cell repertoires in COVID-19. Original analysis: Amplifying reference gene primers gave estimates of nucleated cell counts. Some clones are missing from TCRdb's copy, which holds only in-frame ones; the method was immunoSEQ multiplex PCR. V and J calls and clone size come straight from that table; D and trimming were deduced from the DNA. The repertoire consists of 250,000 to 300,000 clones, with 80% to 90% occurring once and the leading ten covering approximately 4%. Trimming removed 4 bases from V and 5 bases from J; junction bases left unmatched: 5. This CDR3 spans 15 amino acids. Germline CDR1 reads MGHRA; CDR2 reads YSYEKL.

The chain links TRBV4-1 to TRBJ1-4, with 9 bases identical to TRBD1. The receptor was derived from a woman aged 40 to 50 with acute or convalescent COVID-19. Source material: peripheral blood. CDR3 in amino acids: CASSPGTGFNEKLFF. CDR3 bases: TGCGCCAGCAGCCCAGGGACAGGGTTCAATGAAAAACTGTTTTTT.